The next 23 T cell receptor beta chains were all read from a single sample in a study of post-analysis software for immune sequencing data. Study-level results: With TRBV5-6, TRBV5-1 and TRBV20-1 included, about five TRBV segments were more frequent in patients than in controls.

Each TCR beta cDNA library carried unique molecular identifiers. TCRdb ran MiXCR on the PCR reads and lists one entry per CDR3 protein. There are some 800,000 distinct CDR3 sequences in the sample; about 45% occur only once, and around 4.7% lies in the top ten. Their recognized antigens are unknown. What was sequenced was blood. Receptor source: a girl aged 10-17 years with multiple sclerosis.

The chain recombines TRBV7-8 with TRBJ2-7; D is undetermined. Germline V gene lookup returns CDR1 SGHVS and CDR2 FQNEAQ. V lost 5 bases, J lost 2 bases, and 13 bases lay in between. The CDR3 length is 14 residues. The CDR3 sequence is CASSRRRTPYEQYF. In nucleotides, the CDR3 is TGTGCCAGCAGCCGAAGGCGAACGCCCTACGAGCAGTACTTC.

The V call is TRBV20-1, the J call TRBJ2-1; maybe TRBD2 (6 bases). The CDR3 has 14 amino acids. Germline V lookup: CDR1 DFQATT, CDR2 SNEGSKA (reference sequence). V lost 4 bases and J lost 4, with 14 bases in between. CDR3 residues: CSATTLAAYNEQFF. The CDR3 DNA reads as TGCAGTGCTACTACCTTAGCGGCTTACAATGAGCAGTTCTTC.

This clonotype has a handful of counts. The chain couples TRBV7-9 to TRBJ2-7; D might be TRBD1 (6 bases). The V end lost 4 bases, the J end lost 0 bases, and 10 bases lay between the germline ends. This CDR3 has 14 residues. Germline CDR1 reads SEHNR; CDR2 reads FQNEAQ (reference sequence). CDR3 loop: CASSYEGVSYEQYF. The CDR3 region has the DNA TGTGCCAGCAGCTATGAGGGGGTCTCCTACGAGCAGTACTTC.

The V call is TRBV27, the J call TRBJ2-2, with D possibly matching TRBD1 (6 bases). CDR3 length equals 15 residues. CDR1 and CDR2 from the germline V gene are MNHEY and SMNVEV (reference sequence). Trimming cost V 5 bases and J 6 bases, with 16 bases left between them. CDR3 amino acids: CASSPRTGRSGELFF. The CDR3 DNA reads TGTGCCAGCAGTCCCCGAACAGGGAGATCCGGGGAGCTGTTTTTT.

This clonotype occurred a few times. The CDR3 spells CAISDLLLAGRSYNEQFF. CDR3 nucleotides: TGTGCCATCAGTGACCTCCTACTAGCGGGAAGATCCTACAATGAGCAGTTCTTC. This chain connects TRBV10-3 to TRBJ2-1, with TRBD2 matching 10 bases. The ends lost 3 bases at V and 1 base at J; junction bases unmatched: 9. Looked up from germline, CDR1 is ENHRY and CDR2 is SYGVKD. The CDR3 spans 18 residues.

The chain has TRBV3-1 and TRBJ1-6, with D perhaps TRBD1 (5 bases). The CDR3 covers 14 residues. Germline CDR1 reads LGHDT; CDR2 reads YNNKEL (reference sequence). The germline V and J ends were trimmed by 0 bases and 8 bases, with 8 bases remaining between them. The chain's CDR3 is CASSQDSGHSPLHF. CDR3 DNA sequence: TGTGCCAGCAGCCAAGATTCGGGGCATTCACCCCTCCACTTT.

The genes are TRBV27 and TRBJ1-5; perhaps TRBD1 as D (6 bases). The CDR3 is made up of 14 amino acids. V gave up 3 bases and J gave up 6 bases, with 12 bases separating them. Germline-derived CDR1 and CDR2 are MNHEY and SMNVEV (reference sequence). DNA for the CDR3: TGTGCCAGCAGTTTGGGGGGCTGGGGTCAGCCCCAGCATTTT. Its translation: CASSLGGWGQPQHF.

This clonotype has only a few counts. This chain connects TRBV7-9 to TRBJ2-1; D unclear. The germline CDR1 and CDR2 sequences are SEHNR and FQNEAQ (reference sequence). V gave up 3 bases and J gave up 0 bases, with 12 bases separating them. The CDR3 spans 16 residues. The CDR3 bases are TGTGCCAGCAGCTTTAGGCAGGCTGGCTCCTACAATGAGCAGTTCTTC. It translates to CASSFRQAGSYNEQFF.

There are a few counts of this clonotype. This chain uses TRBV29-1 with TRBJ1-4; D gene ambiguous. V was cut by 6 bases and J by 3 bases, with 11 bases left in between. CDR1 and CDR2 (germline): SQVTM, ANQGSEA. The CDR3 loop spans 13 amino acids. The CDR3 DNA reads TGCAGCGTACAAGCTCGAGCTAATGAAAAACTGTTTTTT. It encodes CSVQARANEKLFF. Full variable domain (rest looked up from reference TRBV29-1 and TRBJ1-4): SAVISQKPSRDICQRGTSLTIQCQVDSQVTMMFWYRQQPGQSLTLIATANQGSEATYESGFVIDKFPISRPNLTFSTLTVSNMSPEDSSIYLCSVQARANEKLFFGSGTQLSVL.

The chain joins TRBV29-1 to TRBJ2-7, with no clear D. The CDR3 has 13 residues. Germline V gene lookup returns CDR1 SQVTM and CDR2 ANQGSEA. V was shortened by 1 base and J by 2 bases, with 9 bases between the two germline ends. The CDR3 sequence is CSVEVAFPYEQYF. The CDR3 DNA is TGCAGCGTTGAAGTGGCGTTCCCCTACGAGCAGTACTTC.

Concerning this clonotype itself: An end of the junction does not agree with germline; a read error may underlie this. The chain couples TRBV4-2 to TRBJ2-1, with TRBD2 as a possible D gene (5 bases). The CDR3 is made up of 14 amino acids. CDR1 is LGHNA, CDR2 YNFKEQ, per germline. CDR3 sequence reads: CASSQEEDHNEQVF. CDR3 coding DNA: TGTGCCAGCAGCCAAGAGGAGGACCACAATGAGCAGGTCTTC.

The J gene is TRBJ2-5, the V gene TRBV5-6; 9 bases align to TRBD1. Gene TRBJ2-7 matches the end of the DNA better, so the J call may be wrong. CDR3 length equals 15 residues. Germline loops: CDR1 SGHDT, CDR2 YYEEEE. The CDR3 DNA reads as TGTGCCAGCAGCTTGGCGGGACAGGGCTTCTACGAGCAGTACTTC. Translation gives CASSLAGQGFYEQYF.

The DNA for the CDR3 is TGTGCCAGCAGCTCTAGCTCACCCTACAATGAGCAGTTCTTC. The encoded protein is CASSSSSPYNEQFF. The chain uses TRBV13 and TRBJ2-1, with D perhaps matching TRBD2 (5 bases). This CDR3 has 14 residues. Per the germline V gene, CDR1 is PRHDT and CDR2 is FYEKMQ (reference sequence). Trimming shortened V by 4 bases and J by 2 bases, and 9 bases separated the two germline ends. Filled out from reference TRBV13 and TRBJ2-1, the complete variable domain reads AAGVIQSPRHLIKEKRETATLKCYPIPRHDTVYWYQQGPGQDPQFLISFYEKMQSDKGSIPDRFSAQQFSDYHSELNMSSLELGDSALYFCASSSSSPYNEQFFGPGTRLTVL.

As to this clonotype: Relative to the germline gene, one junction end is altered; a read error may explain this. The J gene is TRBJ1-4, the V gene TRBV20-1; TRBD1 might be the D (6 bases). There are 14 residues in the CDR3. Germline CDR1 is DFQATT and CDR2 is SNEGSKA (reference sequence). The CDR3 region is CSAREERGSGKPFF. CDR3 in DNA: TGCAGTGCTAGAGAGGAGAGGGGGAGTGGAAAACCGTTTTTT.

In this sample, this clonotype turned up a few times. The chain is built from TRBV28 and TRBJ2-5; 7 positions agree with TRBD1. Per the germline V gene, CDR1 is MDHEN and CDR2 is SYDVKM. This CDR3 comprises 14 residues. The ends lost 4 bases at V and 3 bases at J; junction bases unmatched: 5. CDR3 coding DNA: TGTGCCAGCAGTTCCTCAGGGGGAGAAGAGACCCAGTACTTC. Its translation is CASSSSGGEETQYF. The full variable domain, its missing parts supplied by reference TRBV28 and TRBJ2-5, is DVKVTQSSRYLVKRTGEKVFLECVQDMDHENMFWYRQDPGLGLRLIYFSYDVKMKEKGDIPEGYSVSREKKERFSLILESASTNQTSMYLCASSSSGGEETQYFGPGTRLLVL.

The chain is built from TRBV4-2 and TRBJ2-3; possible D gene TRBD1, 5 bases. This CDR3 spans 15 amino acids. CDR1 is LGHNA and CDR2 is YNFKEQ in the germline V gene. V was clipped by 0 bases and J by 1 base, with 8 bases between them. CDR3 coding DNA: TGTGCCAGCAGCCAAGAGGTCAGGGGCACAGATACGCAGTATTTT. It specifies CASSQEVRGTDTQYF.

With respect to this clonotype: At one of its ends the junction is not consistent with the germline gene, which may arise from a read error. The gene calls are TRBV15 and TRBJ2-7; 7 positions agree with TRBD2. Germline-derived CDR1 and CDR2 are LNHNV and YYDKDF (reference sequence). This CDR3 spans 14 amino acids. The CDR3 nucleotides are TGTGCCACCAGCAGGCGGGGGTCCTCCCACGAGCAGTACTTC. Translation gives CATSRRGSSHEQYF.

This clonotype occurred a few times. The chain employs TRBV7-2 and TRBJ2-7; TRBD2 aligns across 11 bases. The V segment lost 5 bases and the J segment 5 bases; nucleotides outside the gene matches: 5. CDR1 and CDR2 (germline): SGHTA, FQGNSA. The CDR3 covers 14 residues. CDR3 amino acids: CASSRTSGRDEQYF. CDR3 nucleotide sequence: TGTGCCAGCAGCCGCACTAGCGGGAGAGACGAGCAGTACTTC.

This clonotype was seen only a few times. This chain connects TRBV7-9 to TRBJ2-2; 9 bases map to TRBD2. Germline CDR1 reads SEHNR; CDR2 reads FQNEAQ (reference sequence). The CDR3 sequence is 16 residues long. V was pared by 4 bases and J by 3 bases, with 6 bases of the junction left unmatched. The CDR3 nucleotides read TGTGCCAGCAGCTACCTTAAGCGGGAGGACACCGGGGAGCTGTTTTTT. Encoded protein: CASSYLKREDTGELFF.

V gene TRBV7-8 combines with J gene TRBJ2-7; D assignment may be TRBD1 or TRBD2 (5 bases each). CDR3 length: 13 amino acids. The V end was cut by 5 bases, the J end by 9 bases, with 17 bases between. Germline V lookup: CDR1 SGHVS, CDR2 FQNEAQ. The CDR3 nucleotides are TGTGCCAGCAGCCTTATGAGTCGGGACGCGCAGTACTTC. It translates to CASSLMSRDAQYF.

The chain joins TRBV29-1 to TRBJ2-7; no clear D gene. Germline-derived CDR1 and CDR2 are SQVTM and ANQGSEA. The CDR3 spans 13 residues. Trimming took off 4 bases at V and 0 bases at J, with 10 bases between the two ends. CDR3 DNA: TGCAGCGTTGGCTCCCTGCACTCCTACGAGCAGTACTTC. Its translation is CSVGSLHSYEQYF.

V and J are TRBV28 and TRBJ2-5; weak D call: TRBD2 (5 bases). This CDR3 comprises 13 residues. Germline V gene lookup returns CDR1 MDHEN and CDR2 SYDVKM. Trimming pared 8 bases from V and 5 bases from J, leaving 15 bases between. The CDR3 region has the DNA TGTGCCAGCGGGAGACGGGGAATGGAGACCCAGTACTTC. Residues: CASGRRGMETQYF.

The rearrangement joins TRBV15 to TRBJ2-5, with D tentatively TRBD1 (6 bases). From germline, CDR1 is LNHNV and CDR2 YYDKDF (reference sequence). The CDR3 is made up of 14 amino acids. V dropped 4 bases and J dropped 4 bases, with 13 bases sitting between them. As DNA, the CDR3 is TGTGCCACCAGCAACAAACAGGGTGGAGAGACCCAGTACTTC. Amino acid sequence: CATSNKQGGETQYF.